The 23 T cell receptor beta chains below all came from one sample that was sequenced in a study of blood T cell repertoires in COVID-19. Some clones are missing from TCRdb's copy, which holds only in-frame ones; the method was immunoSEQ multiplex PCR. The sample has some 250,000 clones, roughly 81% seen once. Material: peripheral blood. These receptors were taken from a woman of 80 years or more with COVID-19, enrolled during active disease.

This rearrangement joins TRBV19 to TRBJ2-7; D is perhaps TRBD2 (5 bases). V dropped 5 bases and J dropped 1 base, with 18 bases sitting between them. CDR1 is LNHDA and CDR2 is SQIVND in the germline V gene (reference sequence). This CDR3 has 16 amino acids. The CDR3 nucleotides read TGTGCCAGTAGTGTTACCGGGAAACTAGGATCCTACGAGCAGTACTTC. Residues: CASSVTGKLGSYEQYF.

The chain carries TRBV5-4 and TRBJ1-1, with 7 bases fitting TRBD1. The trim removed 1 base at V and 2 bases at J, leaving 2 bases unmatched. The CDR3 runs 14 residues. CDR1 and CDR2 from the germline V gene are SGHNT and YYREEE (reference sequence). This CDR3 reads CASSLYRGNTEAFF. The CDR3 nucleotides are TGTGCCAGCAGCTTGTACAGGGGCAACACTGAAGCTTTCTTT.

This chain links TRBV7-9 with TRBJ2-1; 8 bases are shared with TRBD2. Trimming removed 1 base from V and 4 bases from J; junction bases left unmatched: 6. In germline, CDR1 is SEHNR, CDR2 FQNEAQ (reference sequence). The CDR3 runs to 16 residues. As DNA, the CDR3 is TGTGCCAGCAGCTTAGTAAGAAGCGGGGGATACAATGAGCAGTTCTTC. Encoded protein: CASSLVRSGGYNEQFF.

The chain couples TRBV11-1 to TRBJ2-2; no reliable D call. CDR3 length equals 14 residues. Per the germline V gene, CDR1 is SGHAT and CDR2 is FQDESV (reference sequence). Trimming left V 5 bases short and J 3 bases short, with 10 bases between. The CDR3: CASSPRADTGELFF. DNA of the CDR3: TGTGCCAGCAGCCCACGAGCCGACACCGGGGAGCTGTTTTTT.

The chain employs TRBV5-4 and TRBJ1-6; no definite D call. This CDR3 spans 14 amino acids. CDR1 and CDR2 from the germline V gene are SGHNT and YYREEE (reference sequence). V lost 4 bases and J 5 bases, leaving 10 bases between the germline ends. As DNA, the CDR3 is TGTGCCAGCAGCCCCAGACAAAATAATTCACCCCTCCACTTT. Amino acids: CASSPRQNNSPLHF.

CDR3 coding DNA: TGTGCCAGCAGCCCCTCGAGCCGACGGGGGACCGACACCTTC. Translated, it gives CASSPSSRRGTDTF. This chain connects TRBV3-1 (or the pseudogene TRBV3-2) to TRBJ1-2; a weak D match, TRBD1 (5 bases). The CDR3 covers 14 residues. Germline V gives CDR1 LGHDT, CDR2 YNNKEL (reference sequence). V lost 4 bases to trimming and J lost 12 bases, with 21 bases between them.

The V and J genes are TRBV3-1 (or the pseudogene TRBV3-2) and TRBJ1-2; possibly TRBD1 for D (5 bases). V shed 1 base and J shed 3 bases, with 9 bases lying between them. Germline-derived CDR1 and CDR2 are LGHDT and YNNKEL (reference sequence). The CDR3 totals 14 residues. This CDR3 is CASSQGVGDYGYTF. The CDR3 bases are TGTGCCAGCAGCCAAGGCGTAGGGGACTATGGCTACACCTTC.

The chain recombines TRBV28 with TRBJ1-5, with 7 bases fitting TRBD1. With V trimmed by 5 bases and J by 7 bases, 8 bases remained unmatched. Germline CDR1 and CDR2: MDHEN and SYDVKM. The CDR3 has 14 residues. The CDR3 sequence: CASSPRGRKQPQHF. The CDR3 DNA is TGTGCCAGCAGTCCGAGGGGGCGAAAGCAGCCCCAGCATTTT. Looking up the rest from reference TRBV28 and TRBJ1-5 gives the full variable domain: DVKVTQSSRYLVKRTGEKVFLECVQDMDHENMFWYRQDPGLGLRLIYFSYDVKMKEKGDIPEGYSVSREKKERFSLILESASTNQTSMYLCASSPRGRKQPQHFGDGTRLSIL.

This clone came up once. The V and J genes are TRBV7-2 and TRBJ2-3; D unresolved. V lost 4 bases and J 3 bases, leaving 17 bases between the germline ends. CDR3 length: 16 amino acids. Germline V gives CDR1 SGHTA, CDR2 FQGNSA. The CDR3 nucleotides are TGTGCCAGCAGCTCTGGGCCCCCTCGTGGGACAGATACGCAGTATTTT. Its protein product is CASSSGPPRGTDTQYF.

The CDR3 reads CASSSRGRKENEQYF. The CDR3 DNA is TGTGCCAGCAGTTCCAGGGGACGGAAAGAAAACGAGCAGTACTTC. The chain employs TRBV27 and TRBJ2-7; D is possibly TRBD1 (6 bases). Germline assignment: CDR1 MNHEY and CDR2 SMNVEV (reference sequence). The ends were cut back, 4 bases at V and 5 bases at J, with 18 bases in the middle. The CDR3 totals 15 residues.

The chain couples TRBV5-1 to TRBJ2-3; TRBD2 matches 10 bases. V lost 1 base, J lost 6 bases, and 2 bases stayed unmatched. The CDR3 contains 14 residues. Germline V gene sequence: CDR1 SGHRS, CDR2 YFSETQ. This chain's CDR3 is CASSLTSGVDTQYF. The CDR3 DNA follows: TGCGCCAGCAGCTTGACTAGCGGGGTGGATACGCAGTATTTT.

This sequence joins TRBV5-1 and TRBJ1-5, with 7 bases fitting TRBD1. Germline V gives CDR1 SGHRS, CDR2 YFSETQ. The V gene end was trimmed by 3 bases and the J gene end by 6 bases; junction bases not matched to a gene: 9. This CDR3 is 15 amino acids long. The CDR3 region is CASSSSGGYGQPQHF. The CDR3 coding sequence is TGCGCCAGCAGCTCCTCAGGGGGGTACGGTCAGCCCCAGCATTTT.

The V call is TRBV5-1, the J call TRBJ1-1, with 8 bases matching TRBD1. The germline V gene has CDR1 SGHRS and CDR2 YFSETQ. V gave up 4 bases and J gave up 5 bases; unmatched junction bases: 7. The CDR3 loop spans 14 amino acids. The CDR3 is CASSPGQGRTEAFF. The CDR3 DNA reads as TGCGCCAGCAGCCCTGGACAGGGTCGGACTGAAGCTTTCTTT.

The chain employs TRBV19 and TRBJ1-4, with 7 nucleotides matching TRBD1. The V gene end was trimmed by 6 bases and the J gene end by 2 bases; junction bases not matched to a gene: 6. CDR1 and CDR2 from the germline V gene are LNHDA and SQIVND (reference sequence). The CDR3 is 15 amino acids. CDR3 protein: CASSETGRTNEKLFF. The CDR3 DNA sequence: TGTGCCAGTAGCGAGACAGGGAGGACTAATGAAAAACTGTTTTTT.

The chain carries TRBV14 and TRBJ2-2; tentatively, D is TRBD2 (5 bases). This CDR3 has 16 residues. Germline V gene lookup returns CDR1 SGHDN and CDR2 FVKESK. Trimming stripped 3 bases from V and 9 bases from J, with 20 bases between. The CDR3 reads CASSHRTGFSERELFF. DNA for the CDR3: TGTGCCAGCAGCCACCGAACGGGGTTTTCGGAGAGGGAGCTGTTTTTT.

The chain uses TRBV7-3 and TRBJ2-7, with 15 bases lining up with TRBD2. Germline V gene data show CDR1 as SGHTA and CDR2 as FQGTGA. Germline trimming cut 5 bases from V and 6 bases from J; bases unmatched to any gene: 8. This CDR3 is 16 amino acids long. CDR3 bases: TGTGCCAGCAGCCCGACGGGACTAGCGGGGGGCGGCGAGCAGTACTTC. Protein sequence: CASSPTGLAGGGEQYF.

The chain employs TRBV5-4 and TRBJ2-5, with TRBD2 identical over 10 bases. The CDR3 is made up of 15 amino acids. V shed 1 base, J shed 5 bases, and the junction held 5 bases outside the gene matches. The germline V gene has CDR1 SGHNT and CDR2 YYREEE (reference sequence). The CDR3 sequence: CASSLRSSGGETQYF. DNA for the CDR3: TGTGCCAGCAGCTTGAGGAGTAGCGGGGGGGAGACCCAGTACTTC.

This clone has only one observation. DNA for the CDR3: TGCGCCAGCAGCTTCGGGACATCCGCCTCTGGGGCCAACGTCCTGACTTTC. Amino acids: CASSFGTSASGANVLTF. The chain uses TRBV5-1 and TRBJ2-6; D is possibly TRBD1 (6 bases). Deletions cut 2 bases from V and 0 bases from J, with 12 bases between. CDR3 length: 17 amino acids. Germline CDR1 reads SGHRS; CDR2 reads YFSETQ.

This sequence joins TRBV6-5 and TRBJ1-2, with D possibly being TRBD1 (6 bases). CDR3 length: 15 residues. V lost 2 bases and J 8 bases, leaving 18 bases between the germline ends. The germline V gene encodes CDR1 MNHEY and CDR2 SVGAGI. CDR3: CASSYSDRTPGGYTF. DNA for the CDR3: TGTGCCAGCAGTTACAGCGACAGGACTCCGGGAGGCTACACCTTC.

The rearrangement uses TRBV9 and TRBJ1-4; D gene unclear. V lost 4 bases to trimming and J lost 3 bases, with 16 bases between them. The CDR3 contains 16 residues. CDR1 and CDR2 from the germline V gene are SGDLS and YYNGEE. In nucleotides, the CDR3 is TGTGCCAGCAGCAACCCCGCCCGGGATCCTAATGAAAAACTGTTTTTT. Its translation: CASSNPARDPNEKLFF.

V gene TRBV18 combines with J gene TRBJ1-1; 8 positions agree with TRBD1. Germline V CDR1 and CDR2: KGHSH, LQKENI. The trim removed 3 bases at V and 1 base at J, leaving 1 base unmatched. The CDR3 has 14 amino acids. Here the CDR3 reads CASSPGQANTEAFF. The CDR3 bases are TGTGCCAGCTCACCGGGACAGGCGAACACTGAAGCTTTCTTT.

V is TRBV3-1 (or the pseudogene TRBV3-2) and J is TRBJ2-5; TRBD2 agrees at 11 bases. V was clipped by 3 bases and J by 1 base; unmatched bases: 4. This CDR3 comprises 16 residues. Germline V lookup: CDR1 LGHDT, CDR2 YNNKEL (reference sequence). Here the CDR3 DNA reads TGTGCCAGCAGCCAGGGACTAGCGGAGACCCAAGAGACCCAGTACTTC. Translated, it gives CASSQGLAETQETQYF.

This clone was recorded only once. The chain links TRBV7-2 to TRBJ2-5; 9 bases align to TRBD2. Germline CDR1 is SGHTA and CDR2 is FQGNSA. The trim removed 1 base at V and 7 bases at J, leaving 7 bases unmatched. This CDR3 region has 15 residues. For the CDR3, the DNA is TGTGCCAGCAGCTTAGAAAACGGCGGGAGGGGGACCCAGTACTTC. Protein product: CASSLENGGRGTQYF.